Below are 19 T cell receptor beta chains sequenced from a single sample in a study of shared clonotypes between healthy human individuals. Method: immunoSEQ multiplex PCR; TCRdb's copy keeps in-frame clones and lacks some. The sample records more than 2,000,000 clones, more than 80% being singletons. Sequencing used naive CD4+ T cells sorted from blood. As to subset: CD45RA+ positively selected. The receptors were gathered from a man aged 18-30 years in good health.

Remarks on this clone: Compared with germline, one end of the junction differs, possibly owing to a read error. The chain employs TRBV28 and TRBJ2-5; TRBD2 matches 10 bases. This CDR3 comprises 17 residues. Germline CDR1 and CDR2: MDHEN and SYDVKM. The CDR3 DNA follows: TGTGCCAGCAGTCTATGGACTAGCGGTGTCAACCAAGAGACCCAGTACTTC. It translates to CASSLWTSGVNQETQYF. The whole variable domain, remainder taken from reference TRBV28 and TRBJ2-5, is DVKVTQSSRYLVKRTGEKVFLECVQDMDHENMFWYRQDPGLGLRLIYFSYDVKMKEKGDIPEGYSVSREKKERFSLILESASTNQTSMYLCASSLWTSGVNQETQYFGPGTRLLVL.

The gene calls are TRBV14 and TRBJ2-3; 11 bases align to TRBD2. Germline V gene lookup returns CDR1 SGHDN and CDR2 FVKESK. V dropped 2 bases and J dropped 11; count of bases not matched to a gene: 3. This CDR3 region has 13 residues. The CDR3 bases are TGTGCCAGCAGCCAAACTAGCGGGAGCCAGCAGTATTTT. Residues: CASSQTSGSQQYF.

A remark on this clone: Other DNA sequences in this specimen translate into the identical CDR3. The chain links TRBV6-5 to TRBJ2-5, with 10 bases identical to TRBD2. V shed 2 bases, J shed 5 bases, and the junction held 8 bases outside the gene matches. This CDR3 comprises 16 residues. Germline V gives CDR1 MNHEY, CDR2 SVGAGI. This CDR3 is CASSYPPSGGGETQYF. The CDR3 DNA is TGTGCCAGCAGTTACCCTCCTAGCGGGGGTGGCGAGACCCAGTACTTC.

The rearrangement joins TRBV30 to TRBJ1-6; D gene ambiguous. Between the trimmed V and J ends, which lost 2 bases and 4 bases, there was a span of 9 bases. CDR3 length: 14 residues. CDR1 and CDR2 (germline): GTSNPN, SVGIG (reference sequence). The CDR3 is CAWSLEIYNSPLHF. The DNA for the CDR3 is TGTGCCTGGAGTTTGGAAATTTATAATTCACCCCTCCACTTT.

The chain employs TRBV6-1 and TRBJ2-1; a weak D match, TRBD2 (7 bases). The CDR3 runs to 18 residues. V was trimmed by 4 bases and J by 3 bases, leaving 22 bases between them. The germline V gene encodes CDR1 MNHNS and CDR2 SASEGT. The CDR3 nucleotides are TGTGCCAGCAGTGCCCCCTCAAGCGGGACATGGGTCTACAATGAGCAGTTCTTC. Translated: CASSAPSSGTWVYNEQFF.

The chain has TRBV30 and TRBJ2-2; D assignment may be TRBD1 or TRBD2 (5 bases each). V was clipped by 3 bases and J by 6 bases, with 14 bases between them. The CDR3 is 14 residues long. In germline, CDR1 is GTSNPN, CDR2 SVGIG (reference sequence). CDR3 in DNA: TGTGCCTGGAGCCGGGGCCTTACCCCCGGGGAGCTGTTTTTT. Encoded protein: CAWSRGLTPGELFF.

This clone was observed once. DNA for the CDR3: TGCGCCAGCAGCCCTCCCTGGGAGCCGCGGGCCAACGTCCTGACTTTC. It translates to CASSPPWEPRANVLTF. The rearrangement joins TRBV5-1 to TRBJ2-6, with a possible D match to TRBD2 (5 bases). Germline V gene data show CDR1 as SGHRS and CDR2 as YFSETQ. Deletions cut 4 bases from V and 5 bases from J, with 16 bases between. The length of the CDR3 is 16 residues.

The CDR3 DNA is TGTGCCAGCAGCAAGGGGTCGGGGACCGGGGAGCTGTTTTTT. Protein: CASSKGSGTGELFF. The chain carries TRBV28 and TRBJ2-2; D possibly uses TRBD1 or TRBD2 (5 bases each). There are 14 residues in the CDR3. CDR1 and CDR2 (germline): MDHEN, SYDVKM. The V end lost 6 bases, the J end lost 5 bases, and 13 bases lay between the germline ends.

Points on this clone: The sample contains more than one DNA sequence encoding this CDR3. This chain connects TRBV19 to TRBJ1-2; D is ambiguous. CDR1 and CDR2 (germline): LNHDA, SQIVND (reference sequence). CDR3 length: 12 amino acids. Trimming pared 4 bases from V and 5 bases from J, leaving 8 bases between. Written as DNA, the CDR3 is TGTGCCAGTAGTAGCGGCGGGTATGGCTACACCTTC. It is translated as CASSSGGYGYTF.

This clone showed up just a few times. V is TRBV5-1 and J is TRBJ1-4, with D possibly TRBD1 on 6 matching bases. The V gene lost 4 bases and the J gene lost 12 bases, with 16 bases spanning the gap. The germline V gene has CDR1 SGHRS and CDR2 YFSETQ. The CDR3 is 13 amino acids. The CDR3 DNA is TGCGCCAGCAGCGGGCAGGGGAGTATGCAACTGTTTTTT. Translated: CASSGQGSMQLFF.

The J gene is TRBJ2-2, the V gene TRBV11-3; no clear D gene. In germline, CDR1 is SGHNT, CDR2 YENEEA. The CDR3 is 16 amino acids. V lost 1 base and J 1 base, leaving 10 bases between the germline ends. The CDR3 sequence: CASSLGTIVNTGELFF. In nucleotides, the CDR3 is TGTGCCAGCAGCTTAGGAACGATTGTGAACACCGGGGAGCTGTTTTTT.

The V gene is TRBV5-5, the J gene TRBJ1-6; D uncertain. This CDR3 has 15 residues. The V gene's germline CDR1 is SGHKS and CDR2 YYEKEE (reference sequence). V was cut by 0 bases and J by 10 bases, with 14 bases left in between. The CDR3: CASSLVSGSASPLHF. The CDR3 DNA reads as TGTGCCAGCAGCTTGGTTTCGGGGTCCGCGTCACCCCTCCACTTT.

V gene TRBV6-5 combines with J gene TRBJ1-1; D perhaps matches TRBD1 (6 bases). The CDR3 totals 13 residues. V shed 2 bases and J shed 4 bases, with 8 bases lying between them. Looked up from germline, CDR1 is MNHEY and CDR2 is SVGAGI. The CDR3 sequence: CASSYRDTTEAFF. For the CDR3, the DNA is TGTGCCAGCAGTTACCGGGACACCACTGAAGCTTTCTTT.

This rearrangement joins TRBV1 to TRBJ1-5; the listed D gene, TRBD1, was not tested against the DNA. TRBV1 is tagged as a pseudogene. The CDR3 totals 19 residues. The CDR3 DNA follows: TGCACCAGCAGCCAAGAAACAGGGTCCCCTCTTTATAGCAATCAGCCCCAGCATTTT. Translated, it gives CTSSQETGSPLYSNQPQHF.

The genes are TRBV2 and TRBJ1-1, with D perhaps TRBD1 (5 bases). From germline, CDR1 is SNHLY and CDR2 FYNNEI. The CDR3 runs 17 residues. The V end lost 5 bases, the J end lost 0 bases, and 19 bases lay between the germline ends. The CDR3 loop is CASSPLGATILNTEAFF. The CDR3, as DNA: TGTGCCAGCAGTCCCTTAGGGGCCACAATCCTGAACACTGAAGCTTTCTTT. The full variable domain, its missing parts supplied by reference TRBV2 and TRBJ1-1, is EPEVTQTPSHQVTQMGQEVILRCVPISNHLYFYWYRQILGQKVEFLVSFYNNEISEKSEIFDDQFSVERPDGSNFTLKIRSTKLEDSAMYFCASSPLGATILNTEAFFGQGTRLTVV.

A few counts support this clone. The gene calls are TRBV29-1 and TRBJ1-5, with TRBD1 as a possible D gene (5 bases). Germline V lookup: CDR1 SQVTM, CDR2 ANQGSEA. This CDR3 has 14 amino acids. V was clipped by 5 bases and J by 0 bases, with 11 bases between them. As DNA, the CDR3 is TGCAGCGTTACAGGCGACTGTAGCAATCAGCCCCAGCATTTT. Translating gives CSVTGDCSNQPQHF.

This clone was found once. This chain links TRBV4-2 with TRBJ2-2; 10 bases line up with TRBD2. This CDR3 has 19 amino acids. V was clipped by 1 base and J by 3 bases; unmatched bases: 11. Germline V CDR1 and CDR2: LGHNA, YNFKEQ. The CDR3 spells CASSQVEGSGGAYTGELFF. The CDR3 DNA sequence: TGTGCCAGCAGCCAAGTGGAAGGCAGCGGGGGGGCGTACACCGGGGAGCTGTTTTTT.

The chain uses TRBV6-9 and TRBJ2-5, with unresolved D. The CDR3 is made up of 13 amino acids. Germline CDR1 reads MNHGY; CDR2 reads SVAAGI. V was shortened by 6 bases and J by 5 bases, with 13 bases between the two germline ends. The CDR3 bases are TGTGCCAGCAGACGTGGCTTCGGGGAGACCCAGTACTTC. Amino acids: CASRRGFGETQYF.

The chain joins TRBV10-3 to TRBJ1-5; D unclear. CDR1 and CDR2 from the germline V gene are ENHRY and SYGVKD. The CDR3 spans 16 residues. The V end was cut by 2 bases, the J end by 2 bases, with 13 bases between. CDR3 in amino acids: CAISEPPKNGNQPQHF. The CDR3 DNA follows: TGTGCCATCAGTGAGCCCCCGAAAAACGGCAATCAGCCCCAGCATTTT.